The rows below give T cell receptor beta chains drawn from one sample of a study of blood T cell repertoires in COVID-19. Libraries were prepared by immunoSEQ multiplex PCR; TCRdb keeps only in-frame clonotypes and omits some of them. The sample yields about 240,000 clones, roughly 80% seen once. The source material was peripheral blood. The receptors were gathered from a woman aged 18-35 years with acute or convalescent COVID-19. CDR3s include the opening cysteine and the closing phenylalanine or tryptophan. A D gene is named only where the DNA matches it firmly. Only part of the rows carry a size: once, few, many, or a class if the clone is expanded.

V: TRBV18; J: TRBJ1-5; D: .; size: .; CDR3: CASSGGLDSNQPQHF; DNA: TGTGCCAGCTCAGGCGGGCTGGATAGCAATCAGCCCCAGCATTTT
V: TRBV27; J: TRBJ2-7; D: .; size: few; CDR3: CASRFGGSSSYEQYF; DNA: TGTGCCAGCAGGTTCGGGGGAAGCAGCTCCTACGAGCAGTACTTC
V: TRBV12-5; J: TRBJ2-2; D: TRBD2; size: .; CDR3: CASGLELAAGELFF; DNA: TGTGCTAGTGGTTTGGAACTAGCGGCCGGGGAGCTGTTTTTT
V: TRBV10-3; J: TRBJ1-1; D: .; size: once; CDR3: CAIKRGNTEAFF; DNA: TGTGCCATCAAGCGAGGGAACACTGAAGCTTTCTTT
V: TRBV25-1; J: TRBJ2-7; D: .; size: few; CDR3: CASSRGIDEQYF; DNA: TGTGCCAGCAGTAGGGGTATCGACGAGCAGTACTTC
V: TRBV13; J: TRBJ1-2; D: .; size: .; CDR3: CASSPRGQGSGGYTF; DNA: TGTGCCAGCAGCCCCCGTGGCCAGGGGTCGGGCGGCTACACCTTC
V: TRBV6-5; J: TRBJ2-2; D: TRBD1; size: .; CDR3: CASSRQGTNTGELFF; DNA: TGTGCCAGCAGTAGACAGGGGACGAACACCGGGGAGCTGTTTTTT
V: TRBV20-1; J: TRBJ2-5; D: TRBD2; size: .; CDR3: CSAIELAGAGETQYF; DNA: TGCAGTGCTATTGAACTAGCGGGAGCAGGAGAGACCCAGTACTTC
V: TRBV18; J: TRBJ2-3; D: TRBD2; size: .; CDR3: CASSPRLAGSTDTQYF; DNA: TGTGCCAGCTCACCCAGACTAGCGGGAAGCACAGATACGCAGTATTTT
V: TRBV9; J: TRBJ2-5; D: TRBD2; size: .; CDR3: CASSLGGVQETQYF; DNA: TGTGCCAGCAGCCTTGGGGGGGTTCAAGAGACCCAGTACTTC
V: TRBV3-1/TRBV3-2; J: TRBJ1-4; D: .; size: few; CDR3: CASSHTREKLFF; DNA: TGTGCCAGCAGCCATACGAGGGAAAAACTGTTTTTT
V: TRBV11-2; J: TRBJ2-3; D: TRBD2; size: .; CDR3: CASSHSGSTDTQYF; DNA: TGTGCCAGCAGCCATAGCGGGAGCACAGATACGCAGTATTTT
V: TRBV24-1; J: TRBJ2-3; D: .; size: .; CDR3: CATSDPPVDTQYF; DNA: TGTGCCACCAGTGATCCCCCCGTTGATACGCAGTATTTT
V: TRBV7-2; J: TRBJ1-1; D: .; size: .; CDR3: CASGGPNTEAFF; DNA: TGTGCCAGCGGTGGGCCAAACACTGAAGCTTTCTTT
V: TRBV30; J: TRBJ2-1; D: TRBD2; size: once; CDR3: CAWGGLAGKYEQFF; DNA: TGTGCCTGGGGGGGACTAGCGGGAAAGTATGAGCAGTTCTTC
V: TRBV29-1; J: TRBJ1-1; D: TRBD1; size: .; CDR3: CSVEGQGDTEAFF; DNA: TGCAGCGTTGAAGGACAGGGAGACACTGAAGCTTTCTTT
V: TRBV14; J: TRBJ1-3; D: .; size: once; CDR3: CASSHQQAGNTIYF; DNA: TGTGCCAGCAGCCACCAACAGGCTGGAAACACCATATATTTT
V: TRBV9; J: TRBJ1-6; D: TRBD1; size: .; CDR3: CASSVVNGTGFRSPLHF; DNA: TGTGCCAGCAGCGTAGTGAATGGGACAGGGTTTCGTTCACCCCTCCACTTT
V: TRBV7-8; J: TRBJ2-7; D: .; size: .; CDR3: CASSPSTWENYEQYF; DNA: TGTGCCAGCAGCCCAAGTACGTGGGAGAACTACGAGCAGTACTTC
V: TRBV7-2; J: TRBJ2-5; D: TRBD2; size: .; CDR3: CASSTGASGVETQYF; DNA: TGTGCCAGCAGCACCGGGGCGAGCGGGGTGGAGACCCAGTACTTC
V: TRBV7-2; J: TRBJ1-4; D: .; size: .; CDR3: CASSLVKTSSNEKLFF; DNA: TGTGCCAGCAGCTTAGTTAAGACATCCTCTAATGAAAAACTGTTTTTT
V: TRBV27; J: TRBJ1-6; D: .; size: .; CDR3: CASSLRSNSYNSPLHF; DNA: TGTGCCAGCAGTTTACGCAGTAACTCCTATAATTCACCCCTCCACTTT
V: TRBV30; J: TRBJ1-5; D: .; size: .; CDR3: CAWSLQGNQPQHF; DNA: TGTGCCTGGAGTCTTCAGGGCAATCAGCCCCAGCATTTT
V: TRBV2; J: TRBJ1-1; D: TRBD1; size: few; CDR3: CASSEALLTGGWTEAFF; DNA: TGTGCCAGCAGTGAAGCGCTTCTAACAGGGGGTTGGACTGAAGCTTTCTTT
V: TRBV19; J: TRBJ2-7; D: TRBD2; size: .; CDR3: CASSITSGSYEQYF; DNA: TGTGCCAGTAGTATTACTAGCGGGAGCTACGAGCAGTACTTC
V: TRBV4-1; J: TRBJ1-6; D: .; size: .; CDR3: CASSQEGGNSPLHF; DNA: TGCGCCAGCAGCCAAGAGGGGGGAAATTCACCCCTCCACTTT
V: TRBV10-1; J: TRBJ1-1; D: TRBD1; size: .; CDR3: CASSRRQGRWDTEAFF; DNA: TGCGCCAGCAGTCGAAGACAGGGTAGATGGGACACTGAAGCTTTCTTT
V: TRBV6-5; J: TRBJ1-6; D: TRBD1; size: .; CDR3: CASSRGQRNSPLHF; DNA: TGTGCCAGCAGCCGGGGACAGAGGAATTCACCCCTCCACTTT
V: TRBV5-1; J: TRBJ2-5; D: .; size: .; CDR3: CASSLGGQETQYF; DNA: TGCGCCAGCAGCTTGGGCGGCCAAGAGACCCAGTACTTC
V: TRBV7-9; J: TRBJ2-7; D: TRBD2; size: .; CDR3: CASSPQTGLGYEQYF; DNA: TGTGCCAGCAGCCCACAAACAGGACTAGGCTACGAGCAGTACTTC
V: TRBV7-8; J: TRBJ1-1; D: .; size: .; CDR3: CASNPDRNTEAFF; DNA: TGTGCCAGCAACCCCGACAGGAACACTGAAGCTTTCTTT
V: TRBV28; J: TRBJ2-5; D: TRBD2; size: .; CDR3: CASTMGLAQETQYF; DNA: TGTGCCAGCACAATGGGACTAGCTCAAGAGACCCAGTACTTC
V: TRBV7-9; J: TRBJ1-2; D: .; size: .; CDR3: CASSLGDYGGYTF; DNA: TGTGCCAGCAGCTTAGGAGACTATGGTGGCTACACCTTC
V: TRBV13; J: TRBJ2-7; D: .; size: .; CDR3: CASSVPHAPSTRHCEQYF; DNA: TGTGCCAGCAGCGTGCCCCACGCACCTAGCACTAGACACTGCGAGCAGTACTTC
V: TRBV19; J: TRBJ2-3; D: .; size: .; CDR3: CASGWLTDTQYF; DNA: TGTGCCAGTGGTTGGCTCACAGATACGCAGTATTTT
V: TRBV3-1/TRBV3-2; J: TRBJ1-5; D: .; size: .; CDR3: CASSQGQSNQPQHF; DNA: TGTGCCAGCAGCCAAGGACAGTCGAATCAGCCCCAGCATTTT
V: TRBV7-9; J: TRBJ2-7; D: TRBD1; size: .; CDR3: CATASTGGSYEQYF; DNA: TGTGCCACCGCCTCGACAGGGGGAAGTTACGAGCAGTACTTC
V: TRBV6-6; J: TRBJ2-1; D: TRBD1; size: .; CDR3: CASRGDSLMDEQFF; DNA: TGTGCCAGCAGGGGGGACAGTTTAATGGATGAGCAGTTCTTC
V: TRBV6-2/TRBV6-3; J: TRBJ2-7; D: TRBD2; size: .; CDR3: CASSYSGLAVHEQYF; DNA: TGTGCCAGCAGTTACTCGGGACTAGCGGTTCACGAGCAGTACTTC
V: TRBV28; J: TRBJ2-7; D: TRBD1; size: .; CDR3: CASCGQGGGYEQYF; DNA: TGTGCCAGCTGTGGACAGGGAGGAGGTTACGAGCAGTACTTC
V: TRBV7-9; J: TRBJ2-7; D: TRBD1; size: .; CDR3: CASSSRTGGYEQYF; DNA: TGTGCCAGCAGCTCCCGGACAGGGGGTTACGAGCAGTACTTC
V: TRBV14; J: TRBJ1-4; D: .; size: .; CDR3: CASSPDRLENEKLFF; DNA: TGTGCCAGCAGCCCTGACAGGCTGGAAAATGAAAAACTGTTTTTT
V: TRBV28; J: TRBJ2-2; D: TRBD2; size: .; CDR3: CASSFGGSGPGELFF; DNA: TGTGCCAGCAGTTTTGGCGGGAGCGGCCCCGGGGAGCTGTTTTTT
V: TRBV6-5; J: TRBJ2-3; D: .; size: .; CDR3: CASSTGTRGTNTQYF; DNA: TGTGCCAGCAGCACCGGGACGCGTGGGACAAATACGCAGTATTTT
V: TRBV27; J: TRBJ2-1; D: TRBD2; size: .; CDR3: CASSLGLAGVGGNEQFF; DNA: TGTGCCAGCAGTTTAGGTTTAGCGGGAGTCGGGGGCAATGAGCAGTTCTTC
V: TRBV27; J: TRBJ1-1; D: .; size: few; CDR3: CASSLGGWFSGTEAFF; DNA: TGTGCCAGCAGCTTGGGAGGTTGGTTTTCGGGTACTGAAGCTTTCTTT
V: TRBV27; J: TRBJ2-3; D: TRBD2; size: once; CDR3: CASSWTSGFGTDTQYF; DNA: TGTGCCAGCAGTTGGACTAGCGGGTTTGGCACAGATACGCAGTATTTT
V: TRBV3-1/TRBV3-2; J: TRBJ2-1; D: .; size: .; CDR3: CASSPPLDTSSYNEQFF; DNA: TGTGCCAGCAGCCCTCCGCTGGACACAAGCTCCTACAATGAGCAGTTCTTC
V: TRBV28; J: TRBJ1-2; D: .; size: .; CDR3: CASSFGGAYGYTF; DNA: TGTGCCAGCAGTTTTGGGGGGGCCTATGGCTACACCTTC
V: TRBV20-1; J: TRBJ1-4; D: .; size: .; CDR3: CSAPGWEKLFF; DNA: TGCAGTGCTCCCGGCTGGGAGAAACTGTTTTTT
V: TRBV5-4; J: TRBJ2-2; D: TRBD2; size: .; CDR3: CASSPPRGGLPTGELFF; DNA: TGTGCCAGCAGCCCGCCTCGCGGGGGTCTCCCCACCGGGGAGCTGTTTTTT
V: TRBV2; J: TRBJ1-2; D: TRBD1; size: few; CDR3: CASGGQGAWGYTF; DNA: TGTGCCAGCGGAGGACAGGGGGCTTGGGGCTACACCTTC
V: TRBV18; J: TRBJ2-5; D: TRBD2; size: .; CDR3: CASSPPSLAGAQSQETQYF; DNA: TGTGCCAGCTCACCACCGTCCCTAGCGGGAGCCCAGTCTCAAGAGACCCAGTACTTC
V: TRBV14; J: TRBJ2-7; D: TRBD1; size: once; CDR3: CASSQGRGPVYEQYF; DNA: TGTGCCAGCAGCCAAGGCAGGGGGCCTGTCTACGAGCAGTACTTC
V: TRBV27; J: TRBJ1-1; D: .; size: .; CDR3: CASILRTLGVTEAFF; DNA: TGTGCCAGCATTCTGAGGACTCTCGGGGTAACTGAAGCTTTCTTT
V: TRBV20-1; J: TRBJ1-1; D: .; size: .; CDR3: CSASYQRGFF; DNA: TGCAGTGCCAGTTATCAGCGGGGCTTCTTT
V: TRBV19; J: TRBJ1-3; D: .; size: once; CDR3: CASSLNFLISGNTIYF; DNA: TGTGCCAGTAGCCTCAACTTCCTTATCTCTGGAAACACCATATATTTT
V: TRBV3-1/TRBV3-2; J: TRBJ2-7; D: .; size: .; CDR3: CASGRAGQEFDEQYF; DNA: TGTGCCAGCGGTCGGGCAGGACAAGAATTCGACGAGCAGTACTTC
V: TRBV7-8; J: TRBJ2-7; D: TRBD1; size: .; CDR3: CASSLEGQGAYEQYF; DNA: TGTGCCAGCAGCTTAGAAGGTCAGGGGGCCTACGAGCAGTACTTC
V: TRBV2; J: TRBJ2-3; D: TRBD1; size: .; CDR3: CASRRQGARTDTQYF; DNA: TGTGCCAGCAGGCGACAGGGGGCGCGCACAGATACGCAGTATTTT